This T cell receptor beta chain was captured by sequencing in a study of blood T cell repertoires in COVID-19. Turning to the study itself: Sources were T cells, B-cell-depleted T cells, or PBMCs; the material itself was cDNA or gDNA.

The trim removed 10 bases at V and 5 bases at J, leaving 13 bases unmatched. The CDR3 is 15 amino acids. Germline V gene sequence: CDR1 LNHDA, CDR2 SQIVND (reference sequence). Profiled with immunoSEQ multiplex PCR; TCRdb holds only in-frame clones, not every one. The data contain a few hundred thousand clones, around 89% of them singletons. The chain recombines TRBV19 with TRBJ2-5; 10 positions agree with TRBD1. The receptor was derived from a woman aged 40 to 50 with acute COVID-19. The material sequenced was PBMCs or T cells enriched from blood (not recorded which). The CDR3 loop is CATTRDRGGRETQYF. In DNA, the CDR3 is TGTGCCACCACCCGGGACAGGGGTGGAAGGGAGACCCAGTACTTC. The full variable domain, in which reference TRBV19 and TRBJ2-5 provide the parts outside the CDR3, is DGGITQSPKYLFRKEGQNVTLSCEQNLNHDAMYWYRQDPGQGLRLIYYSQIVNDFQKGDIAEGYSVSREKKESFPLTVTSAQKNPTAFYLCATTRDRGGRETQYFGPGTRLLVL.